The 23 T cell receptor beta chains reported below all come from one sample, sequenced in a study of T cell responses to AZD1222 COVID-19 vaccine. TCRdb's table, derived via immunoSEQ multiplex PCR, lists solely in-frame clones and lacks some. In the table there are about 120,000 clones, about 90% of which are singletons. Specimen: peripheral blood, collected on day 0 of AZD1222 vaccination. These receptors were taken from an adult in good health.

The rearrangement uses TRBV27 and TRBJ1-1, with 10 bases matching TRBD1. CDR1 is MNHEY, CDR2 SMNVEV, per germline (reference sequence). Trimming removed 6 bases from V and 2 bases from J; junction bases left unmatched: 9. This CDR3 has 16 residues. CDR3 loop: CASRQTGTGANTEAFF. The CDR3 DNA reads TGTGCCAGCAGACAGACCGGGACAGGGGCTAACACTGAAGCTTTCTTT.

This chain joins TRBV19 and TRBJ1-2; D remains ambiguous. The CDR3 length is 15 residues. The V end was cut by 5 bases, the J end by 4 bases, with 17 bases between. Per germline, CDR1 LNHDA and CDR2 SQIVND (reference sequence). In DNA form, the CDR3 reads TGTGCCAGTAGTGACCGGGCCCCACGAGGCTATGGCTACACCTTC. Encoded protein: CASSDRAPRGYGYTF. The full variable domain, with the rest looked up from reference TRBV19 and TRBJ1-2, is DGGITQSPKYLFRKEGQNVTLSCEQNLNHDAMYWYRQDPGQGLRLIYYSQIVNDFQKGDIAEGYSVSREKKESFPLTVTSAQKNPTAFYLCASSDRAPRGYGYTFGSGTRLTVV.

The chain has TRBV9 and TRBJ2-7; TRBD1 is a possible D gene (5 bases). V was clipped by 3 bases and J by 6 bases, with 13 bases between them. CDR3 size: 13 residues. Germline CDR1 is SGDLS and CDR2 is YYNGEE. CDR3 nucleotides: TGTGCCAGCAGCGCGACATTAACAGGCGAGCAGTACTTC. It encodes CASSATLTGEQYF.

V gene TRBV4-1 combines with J gene TRBJ1-5; weak D call: TRBD1 (5 bases). Trimming shortened V by 6 bases and J by 4 bases, and 7 bases separated the two germline ends. Germline V CDR1 and CDR2: MGHRA, YSYEKL. CDR3 length: 12 amino acids. CDR3 DNA sequence: TGCGCCAGCAGTGGGGGGAATCAGCCCCAGCATTTT. Protein product: CASSGGNQPQHF.

This chain uses TRBV2 with TRBJ2-3; either TRBD1 or TRBD2 may fit D (5 bases each). The V end was cut by 7 bases, the J end by 0 bases, with 14 bases between. From germline, CDR1 is SNHLY and CDR2 FYNNEI. This CDR3 is built from 15 residues. The CDR3 sequence: CASTTRAGSTDTQYF. CDR3 in DNA: TGTGCCAGCACAACTAGGGCAGGGAGCACAGATACGCAGTATTTT.

This clone has only a few counts. The chain couples TRBV6-5 to TRBJ1-2; D might be TRBD1 (6 bases). V was pared by 0 bases and J by 4 bases, with 15 bases between. The CDR3 length is 16 residues. Per the germline V gene, CDR1 is MNHEY and CDR2 is SVGAGI. Here the CDR3 DNA reads TGTGCCAGCAGTTACTCGATCGGGCTCAGGGGCTATGGCTACACCTTC. Encoded protein: CASSYSIGLRGYGYTF.

The rearrangement links TRBV28 to TRBJ1-1; 7 bases fit TRBD1. The CDR3 runs 15 residues. Germline loops: CDR1 MDHEN, CDR2 SYDVKM. V lost 5 bases, J lost 5 bases, and 11 bases stayed unmatched. The CDR3 region is CASSPATGSQTEAFF. The CDR3 coding sequence is TGTGCCAGCAGTCCCGCGACAGGGTCCCAGACTGAAGCTTTCTTT.

Points on this clone: Other DNA sequences in this sample translate to the same CDR3. CDR3 sequence (DNA): TGCGCCAGCAGCCAGGCCGGTGGGAACACTGAAGCTTTCTTT. Encoded protein: CASSQAGGNTEAFF. The rearrangement joins TRBV4-1 to TRBJ1-1; D remains ambiguous. The length of the CDR3 is 14 residues. Germline CDR1 and CDR2: MGHRA and YSYEKL. V lost 3 bases, J lost 1 base, and 9 bases lay in between.

This chain links TRBV20-1 with TRBJ2-7, with D hard to call. From germline, CDR1 is DFQATT and CDR2 SNEGSKA (reference sequence). This CDR3 contains 16 residues. V lost 3 bases and J 2 bases, leaving 20 bases between the germline ends. The chain's CDR3 is CSASGWSVASTYEQYF. CDR3 DNA sequence: TGCAGTGCTAGTGGATGGTCCGTTGCCTCAACCTACGAGCAGTACTTC.

The rearrangement joins TRBV2 to TRBJ2-7; 12 positions agree with TRBD1. With 4 bases clipped from V and 4 bases from J, the junction kept 14 bases outside the gene matches. Germline V lookup: CDR1 SNHLY, CDR2 FYNNEI. The CDR3 loop spans 18 amino acids. For the CDR3, the DNA is TGTGCCAGCAGTGGGATGATGGCAGGGACAGGGGGCCGGTACGAGCAGTACTTC. Protein product: CASSGMMAGTGGRYEQYF.

The CDR3 DNA reads TGTGCCGACTGTGCCAGGGACATTCGGGGGAGACGATCTTGGGGCTACACCTTC. As protein: CADCARDIRGRRSWGYTF. The rearrangement links TRBV21-1 to TRBJ1-2. TRBV21-1 constitutes a pseudogene. The CDR3 consists of 18 residues.

The rearrangement uses TRBV19 and TRBJ2-2; D not resolved. The CDR3 loop spans 13 amino acids. V was cut by 2 bases and J by 4 bases, with 5 bases left in between. In germline, CDR1 is LNHDA, CDR2 SQIVND (reference sequence). The CDR3 spells CASSISVTGELFF. CDR3 in DNA: TGTGCCAGTAGTATATCGGTCACCGGGGAGCTGTTTTTT.

The chain couples TRBV5-6 to TRBJ2-1; D gene unclear. The CDR3 length is 13 residues. Germline CDR1 SGHDT, CDR2 YYEEEE. V was clipped by 0 bases and J by 5 bases, with 6 bases between them. The CDR3 DNA reads as TGTGCCAGCAGCTTGGGGCGGAACAATGAGCAGTTCTTC. As protein: CASSLGRNNEQFF.

V gene TRBV5-1 combines with J gene TRBJ2-7, with 7 bases fitting TRBD1. The V gene end was trimmed by 4 bases and the J gene end by 2 bases; junction bases not matched to a gene: 9. The CDR3 totals 15 residues. Germline values: CDR1 SGHRS, CDR2 YFSETQ. The CDR3 DNA reads as TGCGCCAGCAGCCCGGCCTTACAGGGGACCTACGAGCAGTACTTC. Translation gives CASSPALQGTYEQYF. Based on the CDR3 plus reference TRBV5-1 and TRBJ2-7, the full variable domain is KAGVTQTPRYLIKTRGQQVTLSCSPISGHRSVSWYQQTPGQGLQFLFEYFSETQRNKGNFPGRFSGRQFSNSRSEMNVSTLELGDSALYLCASSPALQGTYEQYFGPGTRLTVT.

The chain is built from TRBV11-2 and TRBJ1-1, with D uncertain. The V and J ends lost 1 base and 2 bases respectively, with 11 bases between them. CDR3 size: 15 residues. Germline CDR1 SGHAT, CDR2 FQNNGV. In nucleotides, the CDR3 is TGTGCCAGCAGCTTAGTGTCCGGGGTCAACACTGAAGCTTTCTTT. It translates to CASSLVSGVNTEAFF.

The rearrangement uses TRBV27 and TRBJ1-2; D perhaps matches TRBD1 (6 bases). V was shortened by 6 bases and J by 4 bases, with 12 bases between the two germline ends. Looked up from germline, CDR1 is MNHEY and CDR2 is SMNVEV (reference sequence). This CDR3 spans 13 amino acids. Here the CDR3 reads CASSLTGTYGYTF. The CDR3, as DNA: TGTGCCAGCAGCTTAACAGGGACCTATGGCTACACCTTC.

V is TRBV9 and J is TRBJ2-1; TRBD2 matches 14 bases. V lost 0 bases and J lost 7; bases outside the gene matches: 6. Germline CDR1 and CDR2: SGDLS and YYNGEE. The CDR3 length is 17 residues. Here the CDR3 DNA reads TGTGCCAGCAGCGTAGGGCGACTAGCGGGAGGGTTAAATGAGCAGTTCTTC. Encoded protein: CASSVGRLAGGLNEQFF. Variable domain in full (rest from reference TRBV9 and TRBJ2-1): DSGVTQTPKHLITATGQRVTLRCSPRSGDLSVYWYQQSLDQGLQFLIQYYNGEERAKGNILERFSAQQFPDLHSELNLSSLELGDSALYFCASSVGRLAGGLNEQFFGPGTRLTVL.

V usage is TRBV5-4 and J usage is TRBJ1-1; D gene unclear. The CDR3 spans 15 residues. CDR1 SGHNT and CDR2 YYREEE come from the germline V gene (reference sequence). V was shortened by 0 bases and J by 5 bases, with 14 bases between the two germline ends. The CDR3 DNA is TGTGCCAGCAGCTTGGTTAGTGAGGGCGGGACTGAAGCTTTCTTT. It is translated as CASSLVSEGGTEAFF.

This chain joins TRBV7-9 and TRBJ2-1, with TRBD2 matching over 7 bases. V lost 7 bases to trimming and J lost 10 bases; unmatched junction nucleotides: 13. The CDR3 has 14 residues. CDR1 and CDR2 (germline): SEHNR, FQNEAQ (reference sequence). The CDR3 reads CASIYERVGGEQFF. DNA for the CDR3: TGTGCCAGCATATATGAGCGGGTGGGAGGGGAGCAGTTCTTC. Together with reference TRBV7-9 and TRBJ2-1, the CDR3 gives the full variable domain: DTGVSQNPRHKITKRGQNVTFRCDPISEHNRLYWYRQTLGQGPEFLTYFQNEAQLEKSRLLSDRFSAERPKGSFSTLEIQRTEQGDSAMYLCASIYERVGGEQFFGPGTRLTVL.

The genes are TRBV28 and TRBJ1-2, with unresolved D. The V end lost 6 bases, the J end lost 6 bases, and 5 bases lay between the germline ends. Germline values: CDR1 MDHEN, CDR2 SYDVKM. CDR3 length: 10 amino acids. Here the CDR3 reads CASSRNGYTF. The CDR3 DNA is TGTGCCAGCAGCCGAAATGGCTACACCTTC.

This chain joins TRBV7-9 and TRBJ1-4; a weak D match, TRBD1 (5 bases). The CDR3 is made up of 16 amino acids. Trimming shortened V by 4 bases and J by 7 bases, and 19 bases separated the two germline ends. The germline V gene encodes CDR1 SEHNR and CDR2 FQNEAQ (reference sequence). Written as DNA, the CDR3 is TGTGCCAGCAGCTCCGAAGACGGAGGGGACGGTGAAAAACTGTTTTTT. Its translation: CASSSEDGGDGEKLFF.

In this sample, this clone turned up a few times. V and J are TRBV9 and TRBJ1-1; TRBD1 is a possible D gene (6 bases). This CDR3 comprises 15 residues. V was pared by 3 bases and J by 2 bases, with 14 bases between. The V gene's germline CDR1 is SGDLS and CDR2 YYNGEE. CDR3 residues: CASSGVSGGNTEAFF. DNA for the CDR3: TGTGCCAGCAGCGGTGTGAGTGGGGGCAACACTGAAGCTTTCTTT.

This chain connects TRBV19 to TRBJ1-2; 7 bases map to TRBD1. In germline, CDR1 is LNHDA, CDR2 SQIVND (reference sequence). The V segment lost 9 bases and the J segment 7 bases; nucleotides outside the gene matches: 14. The CDR3 consists of 14 residues. DNA for the CDR3: TGTGCCAGCTCTCGACAGGGCACTTCTCTTGGCTACACCTTC. As protein: CASSRQGTSLGYTF.